These 2 T cell receptor beta chains originate from one sample sequenced in a study of cytomegalovirus exposure and HLA in healthy donors. The PCR made use of 60 Vbeta and 13 Jbeta primers. The assay was immunoSEQ multiplex PCR, and TCRdb's table has in-frame clones only and misses some. The listing records some 200,000 clones. The sample was PBMCs. The receptors shown here come from a girl aged 2 to 9 in good health and CMV-seropositive.

The chain uses TRBV27 and TRBJ2-2; D is perhaps TRBD2 (6 bases). This CDR3 is 16 amino acids long. Germline lookup yields CDR1 MNHEY and CDR2 SMNVEV (reference sequence). Trimming took off 7 bases at V and 5 bases at J, with 20 bases between the two ends. The CDR3: CASMIGPGTSTGELFF. The CDR3 DNA sequence: TGTGCCAGCATGATAGGCCCCGGGACTTCTACCGGGGAGCTGTTTTTT.

This chain links TRBV9 with TRBJ2-1; D call uncertain. The CDR3 is made up of 15 amino acids. Germline V CDR1 and CDR2: SGDLS, YYNGEE. Between the trimmed V and J ends, which lost 2 bases and 2 bases, there was a span of 11 bases. DNA of the CDR3: TGTGCCAGCAGCGTTGGCAGTGGAGCCTACAATGAGCAGTTCTTC. Translated: CASSVGSGAYNEQFF.